This entry features one TCR beta chain sequence. In the original processing: Using reference gene primer amplification, nucleated cell counts were estimated. Sequenced by immunoSEQ multiplex PCR; TCRdb stores in-frame clones only, minus some. The DNA gave D and trimming, while V, J and clone size come from that table. The sample yields some 47,000 clones, 86% seen once. The data originate from a study of blood T cell repertoires in COVID-19. About the research overall: COVID-19 samples from acute and convalescent phases originated in the United States, Italy and Spain. PBMCs, B-cell-depleted T cells, or T cells provided the cDNA or gDNA that made up the material.

With 2 bases removed from V and 9 bases from J, the gap between germline ends came to 8 bases. CDR3 size: 13 residues. Germline lookup yields CDR1 ENHRY and CDR2 SYGVKD. The chain carries TRBV10-3 and TRBJ1-6; D is undetermined. This sequence originates from a woman older than 75 with acute or convalescent COVID-19. The source material was peripheral blood. This CDR3 reads CAISEDEVSPLHF. CDR3 nucleotide sequence: TGTGCCATCAGTGAGGACGAGGTTTCACCCCTCCACTTT.